This T cell receptor beta chain was sequenced during a study of Ad26.COV2.S vaccination and SARS-CoV-2 variants. Study-wide context: Donor allocation was to the COV1001 Ad26.COV2.S trial arm. Whole-study results and caveats: Breadth and depth estimates from TCRs may understate total T cell responses.

This clone was seen only a few times. Its matching antigen is unknown. Documented treatment: about 20 received Ad26.COV2.S at low or high dose, single or two shots; roughly five received placebo; per-sample allocation not given. The samples were gathered on day 63 after the first injection of vaccine or placebo. A Boston donor was an adult aged 18-55 years. Expression of Wuhan-strain SARS-CoV-2 spike came from the Ad26 vector that formed the vaccine. The method was immunoSEQ multiplex PCR; TCRdb's version includes in-frame clones alone and lacks a portion of them. The profile shows 300,000 to 350,000 clones, 85% of them singletons. The CDR3 spans 15 residues. Germline CDR1 is MNHNS and CDR2 is SASEGT. V was trimmed by 3 bases and J by 2 bases, leaving 14 bases between them.

The sequences come from peripheral blood, collected in a trial of Ad26.COV2.S vaccine versus placebo. The receptor was isolated from a person between 18 and 65 years old who received the Ad26.COV2.S COVID-19 vaccine or a placebo. The chain links TRBV6-1 to TRBJ2-7; D uncertain. The CDR3 sequence is CASSEGSYRTYEQYF. The CDR3 nucleotides read TGTGCCAGCAGTGAGGGGTCGTACCGGACCTACGAGCAGTACTTC.